The 32 T cell receptor beta chains reported below all come from one sample, sequenced in a study of cytomegalovirus exposure and HLA in healthy donors. Vbeta (60) and Jbeta (13) primers were used in the PCR. Assay used: immunoSEQ multiplex PCR; TCRdb lists only in-frame clones, some missing. This table has approximately 140,000 clones, about 60% appearing once. Sample: PBMCs. The receptors come from a woman aged 60-70 years in good health and CMV-seropositive.

The gene calls are TRBV2 and TRBJ2-1, with D possibly matching TRBD2 (6 bases). This CDR3 contains 14 residues. Trimming left V 6 bases short and J 2 bases short, with 11 bases between. Germline values: CDR1 SNHLY, CDR2 FYNNEI. Here the CDR3 DNA reads TGTGCCAGCAGGGGGAGGAGTCCCTACAATGAGCAGTTCTTC. This translates into CASRGRSPYNEQFF.

The chain recombines TRBV5-1 with TRBJ2-1; D is possibly TRBD2 (6 bases). Trimming pared 0 bases from V and 3 bases from J, leaving 10 bases between. Germline loops: CDR1 SGHRS, CDR2 YFSETQ. This CDR3 spans 15 amino acids. CDR3 protein: CASSLVAADYNEQFF. As DNA, the CDR3 is TGCGCCAGCAGCTTGGTAGCGGCTGACTACAATGAGCAGTTCTTC.

In this sample, this clone turned up a few times. This CDR3 is also generated by other DNA sequences in the sample. The chain is built from TRBV18 and TRBJ1-6, with a tentative D call TRBD1 (5 bases). Germline V gene lookup returns CDR1 KGHSH and CDR2 LQKENI. The V and J ends lost 4 bases and 10 bases respectively, with 14 bases between them. The CDR3 is 14 amino acids. DNA for the CDR3: TGTGCCAGCTCACTCGACAGAGTAAACTCACCCCTCCACTTT. It codes for CASSLDRVNSPLHF.

Here the CDR3 reads CASSLEGDPHPEAFF. In DNA form, the CDR3 reads TGTGCCAGCAGTTTGGAGGGAGACCCACATCCTGAAGCTTTCTTT. This rearrangement joins TRBV28 to TRBJ1-1; D gene ambiguous. CDR1 is MDHEN and CDR2 is SYDVKM in the germline V gene. V dropped 3 bases and J dropped 6 bases, with 17 bases sitting between them. This CDR3 is built from 15 residues.

V gene TRBV28 combines with J gene TRBJ1-1; 7 bases are shared with TRBD1. The CDR3 has 16 residues. V dropped 1 base and J dropped 3; count of bases not matched to a gene: 8. Germline CDR1 reads MDHEN; CDR2 reads SYDVKM. The CDR3 DNA reads as TGTGCCAGCAGTTTATTTCTAGGGGGCCAAGACACTGAAGCTTTCTTT. It specifies CASSLFLGGQDTEAFF.

On this clone itself: The sample contains more than one DNA sequence encoding this CDR3. The chain uses TRBV2 and TRBJ2-5, with 7 bases fitting TRBD1. The CDR3 extends over 15 amino acids. Trimming at V came to 7 bases and at J to 5 bases, leaving 13 bases not matched to a gene. Looked up from germline, CDR1 is SNHLY and CDR2 is FYNNEI. The chain's CDR3 is CASMRAQGVGETQYF. CDR3 sequence (DNA): TGTGCCAGCATGAGAGCCCAGGGGGTCGGGGAGACCCAGTACTTC.

CDR3 residues: CASSPGQNYGYTF. CDR3 DNA: TGTGCCAGCTCACCGGGACAGAACTATGGCTACACCTTC. This sequence joins TRBV18 and TRBJ1-2, with 7 bases identical to TRBD1. After removal of 3 bases from V and 2 bases from J, the junction contained 0 bases not matched to a gene. The CDR3 spans 13 residues. Germline V gene data show CDR1 as KGHSH and CDR2 as LQKENI.

The chain carries TRBV7-3 and TRBJ2-3, with D unresolved. The CDR3 is 13 residues long. The germline V and J ends were trimmed by 3 bases and 0 bases, with 4 bases remaining between them. The germline gives CDR1 SGHTA, CDR2 FQGTGA. The CDR3 nucleotides are TGTGCCAGCAGCTTCTCTAGCACAGATACGCAGTATTTT. This encodes CASSFSSTDTQYF.

The CDR3 protein is CASSSGNYGYTF. The CDR3 nucleotides read TGTGCCAGCAGTTCAGGGAACTATGGCTACACCTTC. This sequence joins TRBV6-6 and TRBJ1-2; D might be TRBD1 (5 bases). The CDR3 extends over 12 amino acids. V lost 4 bases and J 2 bases, leaving 5 bases between the germline ends. Germline loops: CDR1 MNHNY, CDR2 SVGAGI (reference sequence).

This clone was seen more than once but under ten times. The chain uses TRBV7-2 and TRBJ2-1; 15 bases match TRBD2. The J segment lost 3 bases and the V segment lost 5 bases, leaving 5 bases of the junction unmatched. Germline V gene lookup returns CDR1 SGHTA and CDR2 FQGNSA. The CDR3 spans 17 residues. The CDR3 spells CASSQGLAGGFYNEQFF. As DNA, the CDR3 is TGTGCCAGCAGCCAGGGACTAGCGGGGGGTTTCTACAATGAGCAGTTCTTC. Full variable domain (outside the CDR3, taken from reference TRBV7-2 and TRBJ2-1): GAGVSQSPSNKVTEKGKDVELRCDPISGHTALYWYRQSLGQGLEFLIYFQGNSAPDKSGLPSDRFSAERTGGSVSTLTIQRTQQEDSAVYLCASSQGLAGGFYNEQFFGPGTRLTVL.

This rearrangement joins TRBV23-1 to TRBJ1-1, with D uncertain. TRBV23-1 is known as an ORF, though its function is uncertain. The CDR3 has 15 residues. The V end was cut by 0 bases, the J end by 1 base, with 9 bases between. CDR3: CASSQSARSNTEAFF. In DNA form, the CDR3 reads TGCGCCAGCAGTCAATCAGCCAGGTCGAACACTGAAGCTTTCTTT.

V and J are TRBV19 and TRBJ2-2; 9 positions match TRBD1. V lost 7 bases to trimming and J lost 5 bases; unmatched junction nucleotides: 5. Germline CDR1 reads LNHDA; CDR2 reads SQIVND (reference sequence). This CDR3 has 14 residues. CDR3 protein: CASTLGQGTGELFF. CDR3 nucleotide sequence: TGTGCCAGTACCTTAGGACAGGGGACCGGGGAGCTGTTTTTT. Variable domain in full (rest from reference TRBV19 and TRBJ2-2): DGGITQSPKYLFRKEGQNVTLSCEQNLNHDAMYWYRQDPGQGLRLIYYSQIVNDFQKGDIAEGYSVSREKKESFPLTVTSAQKNPTAFYLCASTLGQGTGELFFGEGSRLTVL.

The J gene is TRBJ2-3, the V gene TRBV28, with D tentatively TRBD2 (6 bases). Germline loops: CDR1 MDHEN, CDR2 SYDVKM. The ends were cut back, 5 bases at V and 3 bases at J, with 12 bases in the middle. CDR3 length: 14 amino acids. The CDR3 DNA follows: TGTGCCAGCAGTGGGCGGAGGGAGACAGATACGCAGTATTTT. Translating it yields CASSGRRETDTQYF.

This chain links TRBV5-1 with TRBJ1-6; no clear D. Looked up from germline, CDR1 is SGHRS and CDR2 is YFSETQ. The germline V and J ends were trimmed by 0 bases and 8 bases, with 3 bases remaining between them. The CDR3 runs to 12 residues. The CDR3 coding sequence is TGCGCCAGCAGCTTGGCCGATTCACCCCTCCACTTT. This sequence encodes CASSLADSPLHF.

The chain recombines TRBV19 with TRBJ2-3, with 9 positions matching TRBD2. V was clipped by 2 bases and J by 6 bases; unmatched bases: 9. The CDR3 runs to 16 residues. CDR1 LNHDA and CDR2 SQIVND come from the germline V gene (reference sequence). This CDR3 is CASSISTSGPGDTQYF. In nucleotides, the CDR3 is TGTGCCAGTAGTATATCTACTAGCGGGCCTGGGGATACGCAGTATTTT.

The V gene is TRBV5-1, the J gene TRBJ1-2; 10 bases align to TRBD1. With V trimmed by 6 bases and J by 2 bases, 7 bases remained unmatched. CDR1 is SGHRS, CDR2 YFSETQ, per germline. The CDR3 totals 15 residues. The DNA of the CDR3 is TGCGCCAGCACCGACCCGGGACAGGGGAACTATGGCTACACCTTC. It is translated as CASTDPGQGNYGYTF. Looking up the rest from reference TRBV5-1 and TRBJ1-2 gives the full variable domain: KAGVTQTPRYLIKTRGQQVTLSCSPISGHRSVSWYQQTPGQGLQFLFEYFSETQRNKGNFPGRFSGRQFSNSRSEMNVSTLELGDSALYLCASTDPGQGNYGYTFGSGTRLTVV.

The V call is TRBV5-1, the J call TRBJ2-1, with D maybe TRBD2 (6 bases). Between the trimmed V and J ends, which lost 5 bases and 10 bases, there was a span of 22 bases. This CDR3 has 15 residues. Per the germline V gene, CDR1 is SGHRS and CDR2 is YFSETQ. The CDR3: CASRAGGTPAGEQFF. The CDR3 DNA is TGCGCCAGCAGGGCGGGCGGGACCCCAGCTGGGGAGCAGTTCTTC.

The chain links TRBV6-1 to TRBJ1-6; tentative D call: TRBD1 (6 bases). This CDR3 region has 13 residues. Trimming stripped 4 bases from V and 10 bases from J, with 11 bases between. Germline V gives CDR1 MNHNS, CDR2 SASEGT. Here the CDR3 DNA reads TGTGCCAGCAGTGGACAGGAAAGCTCACCCCTCCACTTT. This translates into CASSGQESSPLHF.

The chain combines TRBV18 with TRBJ1-1; D is unresolved. The CDR3 loop spans 14 amino acids. The germline V and J ends were trimmed by 0 bases and 1 base, with 6 bases remaining between them. Germline V gives CDR1 KGHSH, CDR2 LQKENI. CDR3 amino acids: CASSPPGRNTEAFF. CDR3 coding DNA: TGTGCCAGCTCACCACCCGGGAGGAACACTGAAGCTTTCTTT.

This clone came up once. This specimen includes other DNA sequences encoding the same CDR3. CDR3 amino acids: CASSLRQGYGYTF. CDR3 sequence (DNA): TGTGCCAGCAGTTTAAGGCAGGGCTATGGCTACACCTTC. The J gene is TRBJ1-2, the V gene TRBV28, with D possibly TRBD1 on 5 matching bases. V lost 2 bases to trimming and J lost 4 bases, with 8 bases between them. The CDR3 is 13 amino acids. The V gene's germline CDR1 is MDHEN and CDR2 SYDVKM.

The chain is built from TRBV18 and TRBJ2-5; possible D gene TRBD1, 6 bases. This CDR3 comprises 15 residues. Germline V CDR1 and CDR2: KGHSH, LQKENI. Deletions cut 3 bases from V and 2 bases from J, with 13 bases between. As DNA, the CDR3 is TGTGCCAGCTCACCGACTCGGACAGAACAAGAGACCCAGTACTTC. It specifies CASSPTRTEQETQYF.

The rearrangement joins TRBV6-1 to TRBJ2-4, with a tentative D call TRBD1 (5 bases). Germline V gene lookup returns CDR1 MNHNS and CDR2 SASEGT. With 2 bases removed from V and 6 bases from J, the gap between germline ends came to 11 bases. The CDR3 is made up of 14 amino acids. CDR3 protein: CASSERVQGNIQYF. CDR3 nucleotide sequence: TGTGCCAGCAGTGAACGTGTGCAGGGAAACATTCAGTACTTC.

The count of this clone is one. The rearrangement joins TRBV11-1 to TRBJ2-5; TRBD1 matches 7 bases. Per the germline V gene, CDR1 is SGHAT and CDR2 is FQDESV (reference sequence). This CDR3 is 14 amino acids long. Trimming cost V 1 base and J 5 bases; bases outside gene matches: 4. CDR3: CASSLVDRVETQYF. The CDR3, as DNA: TGTGCCAGCAGCTTAGTAGACAGGGTCGAGACCCAGTACTTC.

J is TRBJ1-2 and V is TRBV28, with D possibly matching TRBD1 (6 bases). Trimming stripped 6 bases from V and 7 bases from J, with 18 bases between. The germline V gene has CDR1 MDHEN and CDR2 SYDVKM. The CDR3 length is 14 residues. The CDR3 nucleotides are TGTGCCAGCAGATCCGGGGGGGCGGTCGGTGGCTACACCTTC. Translation gives CASRSGGAVGGYTF.

The chain joins TRBV19 to TRBJ2-7, with TRBD2 matching 8 bases. Germline-derived CDR1 and CDR2 are LNHDA and SQIVND (reference sequence). CDR3 size: 14 residues. Losses at the gene ends were 7 bases for V and 0 bases for J; bases not matched to a gene: 5. The chain's CDR3 is CASTPGTSSYEQYF. In DNA, the CDR3 is TGTGCCAGTACTCCCGGGACTAGCTCCTACGAGCAGTACTTC.

The chain has TRBV6-1 and TRBJ1-3, with TRBD1 matching 8 bases. Germline CDR1 reads MNHNS; CDR2 reads SASEGT. CDR3 length: 16 residues. The junction had 6 bases not matched to a gene; V was cut back by 3 bases and J by 2 bases. CDR3 nucleotide sequence: TGTGCCAGCAGTGATCCAGGGGGCCCCACTGGAAACACCATATATTTT. Its translation: CASSDPGGPTGNTIYF.

Here the CDR3 reads CASSFEMPGSYEQYF. In DNA, the CDR3 is TGTGCCAGCAGCTTCGAAATGCCAGGGTCCTACGAGCAGTACTTC. The chain is built from TRBV5-5 and TRBJ2-7, with D possibly TRBD1 on 5 matching bases. Germline CDR1 and CDR2: SGHKS and YYEKEE (reference sequence). Trimming shortened V by 2 bases and J by 1 base, and 13 bases separated the two germline ends. This CDR3 has 15 amino acids.

The chain employs TRBV5-5 and TRBJ2-3; tentative D call: TRBD2 (6 bases). Germline V gene lookup returns CDR1 SGHKS and CDR2 YYEKEE (reference sequence). The CDR3 has 16 residues. Trimming removed 5 bases from V and 0 bases from J, with 16 bases in between. The CDR3 bases are TGTGCCAGCAGTTCCGGGACGGGGGATAGCACAGATACGCAGTATTTT. Protein sequence: CASSSGTGDSTDTQYF.

The J gene is TRBJ2-7, the V gene TRBV6-1, with D unclear. The germline CDR1 and CDR2 sequences are MNHNS and SASEGT. Trimming removed 4 bases at V and 3 bases at J, with 4 bases between. The CDR3 contains 11 residues. The CDR3: CASSVGYEQYF. CDR3 coding DNA: TGTGCCAGCAGTGTCGGCTACGAGCAGTACTTC.

This chain uses TRBV7-8 with TRBJ1-6, with D perhaps TRBD1 (6 bases). Germline V gives CDR1 SGHVS, CDR2 FQNEAQ. V dropped 0 bases and J dropped 9 bases, with 12 bases sitting between them. CDR3 size: 15 residues. The CDR3: CASSLAAGDGSPLHF. The CDR3 DNA is TGTGCCAGCAGCTTAGCGGCAGGGGACGGTTCACCCCTCCACTTT. Full variable domain (remainder filled in from reference TRBV7-8 and TRBJ1-6): GAGVSQSPRYKVAKRGQDVALRCDPISGHVSLFWYQQALGQGPEFLTYFQNEAQLDKSGLPSDRFFAERPEGSVSTLKIQRTQQEDSAVYLCASSLAAGDGSPLHFGNGTRLTVT.

The chain employs TRBV5-6 and TRBJ2-5, with unresolved D. Germline CDR1 SGHDT, CDR2 YYEEEE. This CDR3 is 14 amino acids long. The germline V and J ends were trimmed by 0 bases and 1 base, with 7 bases remaining between them. DNA of the CDR3: TGTGCCAGCAGCTTGGTACAGACCCAAGAGACCCAGTACTTC. It is translated as CASSLVQTQETQYF.

This chain uses TRBV5-1 with TRBJ2-7; 12 bases are a match to TRBD2. The CDR3 extends over 17 amino acids. Trimming took 0 bases from V and 3 from J; bases not matched to a gene: 7. Germline values: CDR1 SGHRS, CDR2 YFSETQ. This CDR3 reads CASSLDLAGGPVYEQYF. The CDR3, as DNA: TGCGCCAGCAGCTTGGACCTAGCGGGAGGGCCGGTCTACGAGCAGTACTTC.